This entry features one T cell receptor beta chain sequence. Its target is not known. This sample is part of a study of early T cells in non-severe SARS-CoV-2 infection. Study details: The study sequenced bulk RNA from unsorted whole blood, with chains unpaired.

Study outcomes and limitations: Anti-spike CD8 specificities were favored by VDJdb matching, whose results missed private and CD4 specificities.

Per germline, CDR1 SGHVS and CDR2 FNYEAQ. The CDR3 sequence is 12 residues long. V was clipped by 5 bases and J by 4 bases, with 7 bases between them. As part of library construction, unique molecular identifiers were attached to individual cDNA molecules. TCRdb passed the 5' RACE reads through MiXCR, listing each CDR3 protein once. The sample holds fewer than 80,000 distinct CDR3 sequences, approximately 9.2% seen once. The receptor's source is an adult who was a healthcare worker with PCR-confirmed SARS-CoV-2 infection or an uninfected control (not recorded which). This specimen was whole blood, taken at baseline. The chain is built from TRBV7-6 and TRBJ2-3; D remains unclear. The CDR3 loop reads CASSVSADTQYF. The CDR3 coding sequence is TGTGCCAGCAGCGTCAGCGCAGATACGCAGTATTTT.